Presented here are 2 T cell receptor beta chains from one specimen sequenced in a study of T cells in Graves' hyperthyroidism and ophthalmopathy. RNA transcripts were the template for amplifying TCR beta CDR3 regions. HTBI primers were used for first-round RT-PCR of the TCR CDR3. TCRdb ran MiXCR on the multiplex PCR reads and lists one entry per CDR3 protein. The sample includes 40,000 to 60,000 distinct CDR3 sequences, about 53% of them seen just once. The sequenced sample was peripheral blood or thyroid tissue (not recorded which). These receptors were obtained from a young man with Graves' hyperthyroidism.

The chain carries TRBV24-1 and TRBJ1-3; D ambiguous. The ends were cut back, 2 bases at V and 0 bases at J, with 4 bases in the middle. The CDR3 consists of 14 residues. Germline V gene lookup returns CDR1 KGHDR and CDR2 SFDVKD. The CDR3 nucleotides read TGTGCCACCAGTGATTCGCTCTCTGGAAACACCATATATTTT. Translated: CATSDSLSGNTIYF.

Remarks on this clonotype: Germline and junction disagree at one end, which may indicate a read error. V gene TRBV6-5 combines with J gene TRBJ2-2; TRBD2 might be the D (5 bases). Germline CDR1 and CDR2: MNHEY and SVGAGI. The CDR3 covers 16 residues. The CDR3 reads CASSYRSVVNTGELVF. The CDR3, as DNA: TGTGCCAGCAGTTACAGGAGTGTTGTGAACACCGGGGAGCTGGTTTTT.